This T cell receptor (beta chain) was documented in a study of cytomegalovirus exposure and HLA in healthy donors. Study-wide points: When analyzed later, the rates of TCR association showed variation by HLA locus, with DRB1 the most and HLA-C the fewest.

About this clone itself: Its antigen remains unidentified.

Primers for the PCR totalled 60 Vbeta and 13 Jbeta. This table comes from immunoSEQ multiplex PCR, and its TCRdb copy is limited to in-frame clones, with some not included. The sample contains fewer than 130,000 clones, 65% to 85% of which appear only once. Specimen: PBMCs. The receptor comes from a man aged 25 to 40 in good health and CMV-seropositive.

CDR3 region: CASSGGLLNEQYF. CDR3 nucleotides: TGTGCCAGCAGTGGGGGGCTCCTAAACGAGCAGTACTTC. V gene TRBV25-1 combines with J gene TRBJ2-7; TRBD1 is a possible D gene (6 bases). V lost 4 bases and J lost 5, with 12 bases in between. The CDR3 has 13 amino acids. Germline CDR1 reads MGHDK; CDR2 reads SYGVNS.